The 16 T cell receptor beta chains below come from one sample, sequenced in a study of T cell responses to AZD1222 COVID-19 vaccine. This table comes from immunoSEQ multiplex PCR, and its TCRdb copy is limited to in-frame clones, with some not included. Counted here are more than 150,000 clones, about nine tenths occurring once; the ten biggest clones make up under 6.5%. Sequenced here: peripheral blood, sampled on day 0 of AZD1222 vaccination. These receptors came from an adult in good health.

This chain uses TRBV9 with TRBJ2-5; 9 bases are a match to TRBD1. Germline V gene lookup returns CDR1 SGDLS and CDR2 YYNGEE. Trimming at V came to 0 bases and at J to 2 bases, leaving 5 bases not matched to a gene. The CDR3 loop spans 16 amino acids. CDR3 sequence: CASSVGFGTGQETQYF. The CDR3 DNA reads TGTGCCAGCAGCGTAGGTTTCGGGACAGGGCAAGAGACCCAGTACTTC.

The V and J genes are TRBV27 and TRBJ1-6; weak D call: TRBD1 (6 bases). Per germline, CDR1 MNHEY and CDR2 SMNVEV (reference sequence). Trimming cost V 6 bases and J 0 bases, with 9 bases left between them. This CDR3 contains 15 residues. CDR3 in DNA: TGTGCCAGCAGAACAGGGAGCTCCTATAATTCACCCCTCCACTTT. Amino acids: CASRTGSSYNSPLHF.

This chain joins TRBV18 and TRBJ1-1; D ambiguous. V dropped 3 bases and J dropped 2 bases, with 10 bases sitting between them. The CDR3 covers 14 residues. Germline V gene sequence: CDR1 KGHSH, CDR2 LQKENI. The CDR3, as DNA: TGTGCCAGCTCACCGAGCAGTAGTAACACTGAAGCTTTCTTT. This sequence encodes CASSPSSSNTEAFF.

In DNA form, the CDR3 reads TGTGCCAGCTGCCCCATCACAGGGGCCTCCTACGAGCAGTACTTC. It specifies CASCPITGASYEQYF. The rearrangement joins TRBV6-5 to TRBJ2-7, with TRBD1 identical over 7 bases. J gave up 0 bases and V 8 bases, and 10 bases lay outside the gene matches. CDR3 length equals 15 residues. Looked up from germline, CDR1 is MNHEY and CDR2 is SVGAGI.

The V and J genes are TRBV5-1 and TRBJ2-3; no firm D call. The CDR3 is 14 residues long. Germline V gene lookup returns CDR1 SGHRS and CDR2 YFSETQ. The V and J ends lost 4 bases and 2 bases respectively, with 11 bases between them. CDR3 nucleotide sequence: TGCGCCAGCAGCCCCGAAACCTACACAGATACGCAGTATTTT. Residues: CASSPETYTDTQYF.

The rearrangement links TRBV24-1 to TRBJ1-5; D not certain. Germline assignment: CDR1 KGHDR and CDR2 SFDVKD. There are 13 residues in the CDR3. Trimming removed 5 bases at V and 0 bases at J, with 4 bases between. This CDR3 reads CATSVNSNQPQHF. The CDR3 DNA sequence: TGTGCCACCAGTGTTAATAGCAATCAGCCCCAGCATTTT.

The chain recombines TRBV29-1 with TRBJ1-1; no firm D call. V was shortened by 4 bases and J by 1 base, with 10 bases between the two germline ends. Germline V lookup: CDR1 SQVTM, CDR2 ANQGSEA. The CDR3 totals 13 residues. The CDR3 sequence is CSVGLKQNTEAFF. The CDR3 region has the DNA TGCAGCGTTGGACTCAAACAGAACACTGAAGCTTTCTTT. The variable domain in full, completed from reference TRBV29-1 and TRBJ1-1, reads SAVISQKPSRDICQRGTSLTIQCQVDSQVTMMFWYRQQPGQSLTLIATANQGSEATYESGFVIDKFPISRPNLTFSTLTVSNMSPEDSSIYLCSVGLKQNTEAFFGQGTRLTVV.

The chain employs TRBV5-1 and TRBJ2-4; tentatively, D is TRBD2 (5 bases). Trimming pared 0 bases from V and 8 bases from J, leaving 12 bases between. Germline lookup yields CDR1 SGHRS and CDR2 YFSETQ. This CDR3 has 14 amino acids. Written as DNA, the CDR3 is TGCGCCAGCAGCTTGGCTTCACCGAGGGACATTCAGTACTTC. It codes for CASSLASPRDIQYF.

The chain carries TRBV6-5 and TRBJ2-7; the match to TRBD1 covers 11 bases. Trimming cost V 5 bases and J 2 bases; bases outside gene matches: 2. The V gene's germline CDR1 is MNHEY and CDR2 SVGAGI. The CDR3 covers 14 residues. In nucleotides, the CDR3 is TGTGCCAGCAGTCCGGGACAGGGGGCCTACGAGCAGTACTTC. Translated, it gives CASSPGQGAYEQYF.

The CDR3 coding sequence is TGTGCCAGTAGTTCCGCCGGGACGCTAATTCAGTACTTC. This encodes CASSSAGTLIQYF. The genes are TRBV19 and TRBJ2-4, with D perhaps TRBD1 or TRBD2 (5 bases each). The V and J ends lost 5 bases and 10 bases respectively, with 15 bases between them. Germline assignment: CDR1 LNHDA and CDR2 SQIVND (reference sequence). This CDR3 spans 13 amino acids.

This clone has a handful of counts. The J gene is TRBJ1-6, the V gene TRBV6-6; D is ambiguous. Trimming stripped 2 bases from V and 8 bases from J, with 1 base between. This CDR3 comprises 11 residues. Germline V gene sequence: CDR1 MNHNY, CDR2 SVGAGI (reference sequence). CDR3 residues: CASSYDSPLHF. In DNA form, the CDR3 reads TGTGCCAGCAGTTACGATTCACCCCTCCACTTT.

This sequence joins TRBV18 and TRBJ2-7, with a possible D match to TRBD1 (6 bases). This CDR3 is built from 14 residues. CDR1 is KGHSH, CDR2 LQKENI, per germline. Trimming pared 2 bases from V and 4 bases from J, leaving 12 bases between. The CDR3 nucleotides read TGTGCCAGCTCACCAGGGGCAGGGGTTTACGAGCAGTACTTC. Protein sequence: CASSPGAGVYEQYF. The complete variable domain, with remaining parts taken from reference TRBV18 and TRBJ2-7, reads NAGVMQNPRHLVRRRGQEARLRCSPMKGHSHVYWYRQLPEEGLKFMVYLQKENIIDESGMPKERFSAEFPKEGPSILRIQQVVRGDSAAYFCASSPGAGVYEQYFGPGTRLTVT.

CDR3 DNA: TGTGCCAGTCAACAGGGGATCAATCAGCCCCAGCATTTT. Translated: CASQQGINQPQHF. The chain links TRBV28 to TRBJ1-5; 7 positions match TRBD1. The CDR3 runs to 13 residues. The junction had 5 bases not matched to a gene; V was cut back by 9 bases and J by 3 bases. Germline V lookup: CDR1 MDHEN, CDR2 SYDVKM.

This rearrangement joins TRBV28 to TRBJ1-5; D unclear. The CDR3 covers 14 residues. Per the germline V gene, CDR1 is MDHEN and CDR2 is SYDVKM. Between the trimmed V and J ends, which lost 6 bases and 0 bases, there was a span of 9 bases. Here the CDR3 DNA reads TGTGCCAGCAGCAAGACTCATAGCAATCAGCCCCAGCATTTT. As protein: CASSKTHSNQPQHF. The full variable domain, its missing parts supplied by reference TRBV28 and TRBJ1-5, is DVKVTQSSRYLVKRTGEKVFLECVQDMDHENMFWYRQDPGLGLRLIYFSYDVKMKEKGDIPEGYSVSREKKERFSLILESASTNQTSMYLCASSKTHSNQPQHFGDGTRLSIL.

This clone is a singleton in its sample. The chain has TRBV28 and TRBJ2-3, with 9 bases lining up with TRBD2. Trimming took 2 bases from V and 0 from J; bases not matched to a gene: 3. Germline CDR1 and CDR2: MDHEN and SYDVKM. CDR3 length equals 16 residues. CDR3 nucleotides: TGTGCCAGCAGTTTAAGACTAGCGGCCAGCACAGATACGCAGTATTTT. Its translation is CASSLRLAASTDTQYF.

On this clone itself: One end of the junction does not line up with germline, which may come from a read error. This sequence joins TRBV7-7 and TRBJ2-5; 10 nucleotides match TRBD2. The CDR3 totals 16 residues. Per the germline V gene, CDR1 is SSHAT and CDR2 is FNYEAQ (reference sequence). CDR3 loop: CASSPLIAGGQETQYF. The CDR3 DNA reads TGTGCTAGCAGCCCCCTGATAGCGGGGGGACAAGAGACCCAGTACTTC. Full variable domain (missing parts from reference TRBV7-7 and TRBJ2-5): GAGVSQSPRYKVTKRGQDVTLRCDPISSHATLYWYQQALGQGPEFLTYFNYEAQPDKSGLPSDRFSAERPEGSISTLTIQRTEQRDSAMYRCASSPLIAGGQETQYFGPGTRLLVL.